The 22 T cell receptor beta chains given below trace back to one sample, sequenced in a study of shared clonotypes between healthy human individuals (dated by TCRdb to about 2020). For the CD8 naive samples, CD45RO-negative cells were positively selected for CCR7, yielding a CD45RA+CCR7+ population from which TemRA cells were excluded. The receptor library was made with the immunoSEQ multiplex PCR assay. TCRdb re-hosts the immuneACCESS table, in-frame sequences only. Its copies lack some clones; in the studies checked, an unresolved V gene accounts for under half of them, and the cause for the rest is not known. For this sample there are 1.5 million to 2.5 million clones; approximately 94% appear just once. Of the sample, around 1% is held by the ten largest clones. Sequenced: naive CD8+ T cells sorted from blood. Per the publication, the cell subset or site label means: CD45RA+CCR7+. The receptor source for this set is a man younger than 30 in good health.

The chain recombines TRBV7-9 with TRBJ2-1, with 11 bases lining up with TRBD1. Germline assignment: CDR1 SEHNR and CDR2 FQNEAQ (reference sequence). This CDR3 has 15 residues. V dropped 3 bases and J dropped 8; count of bases not matched to a gene: 6. The CDR3 loop reads CASSLGQGVRHEQFF. The DNA of the CDR3 is TGTGCCAGCAGCTTGGGACAGGGGGTAAGGCATGAGCAGTTCTTC.

The chain employs TRBV28 and TRBJ1-4; D is undetermined. Germline V lookup: CDR1 MDHEN, CDR2 SYDVKM. The V gene lost 4 bases and the J gene lost 5 bases, with 11 bases spanning the gap. The CDR3 runs to 14 residues. The CDR3 bases are TGTGCCAGCAGTTACACAGCCGAAAATGAAAAACTGTTTTTT. Amino acid sequence: CASSYTAENEKLFF.

The chain links TRBV18 to TRBJ1-2, with D uncertain. This CDR3 has 15 residues. Germline assignment: CDR1 KGHSH and CDR2 LQKENI. V gave up 3 bases and J gave up 1 base, with 12 bases separating them. The DNA for the CDR3 is TGTGCCAGCTCACCGACACTAACCGATAACTATGGCTACACCTTC. It is translated as CASSPTLTDNYGYTF.

This chain connects TRBV28 to TRBJ2-7; D may be TRBD1 (5 bases). Germline V lookup: CDR1 MDHEN, CDR2 SYDVKM. The germline V and J ends were trimmed by 1 base and 2 bases, with 12 bases remaining between them. The CDR3 totals 15 residues. The CDR3 spells CASSLYSAGTYEQYF. The CDR3 DNA is TGTGCCAGCAGTTTATACTCAGCAGGGACCTACGAGCAGTACTTC.

Regarding this clone: Other DNA sequences within the sample encode an identical CDR3. The chain joins TRBV30 to TRBJ2-5; no clear D gene. Germline CDR1 reads GTSNPN; CDR2 reads SVGIG (reference sequence). CDR3 length: 13 amino acids. Trimming shortened V by 5 bases and J by 2 bases, and 12 bases separated the two germline ends. CDR3 coding DNA: TGTGCCTGGGGTTGGGAAGATCAAGAGACCCAGTACTTC. This gives the protein CAWGWEDQETQYF.

The chain combines TRBV4-1 with TRBJ2-1, with D unresolved. The CDR3 loop spans 14 amino acids. Looked up from germline, CDR1 is MGHRA and CDR2 is YSYEKL. V was trimmed by 0 bases and J by 8 bases, leaving 11 bases between them. CDR3 sequence (DNA): TGCGCCAGCAGCCAAGAACGGGCAGAGGATGAGCAGTTCTTC. Translated: CASSQERAEDEQFF.

The chain combines TRBV28 with TRBJ2-1; 8 bases are shared with TRBD2. CDR1 is MDHEN and CDR2 is SYDVKM in the germline V gene. This CDR3 region has 12 residues. Trimming took 3 bases from V and 9 from J; bases not matched to a gene: 1. CDR3 nucleotide sequence: TGTGCCAGCAGTTTTAGCGGGACTGAGCAGTTCTTC. Amino acid sequence: CASSFSGTEQFF.

The J gene is TRBJ2-3, the V gene TRBV6-5; D is uncertain. Looked up from germline, CDR1 is MNHEY and CDR2 is SVGAGI. V shed 0 bases and J shed 5 bases, with 9 bases lying between them. CDR3 length equals 14 residues. CDR3 amino acids: CASSYSSQGDTQYF. In DNA form, the CDR3 reads TGTGCCAGCAGTTACTCGAGTCAAGGAGATACGCAGTATTTT.

The J gene is TRBJ2-7, the V gene TRBV6-6; 7 bases match TRBD2. CDR3 length: 14 amino acids. Germline assignment: CDR1 MNHNY and CDR2 SVGAGI (reference sequence). J was trimmed by 0 bases and V by 2 bases; bases with no gene match: 1. The CDR3 bases are TGTGCCAGCAGTTACAGCGGGGACTCCTACGAGCAGTACTTC. It encodes CASSYSGDSYEQYF.

V and J are TRBV5-5 and TRBJ2-7; D is uncertain. With 0 bases removed from V and 2 bases from J, the gap between germline ends came to 9 bases. Germline lookup yields CDR1 SGHKS and CDR2 YYEKEE (reference sequence). CDR3 length equals 14 residues. CDR3 protein: CASSLGLETYEQYF. In DNA form, the CDR3 reads TGTGCCAGCAGCTTGGGGCTAGAGACCTACGAGCAGTACTTC. Combining the CDR3 with reference TRBV5-5 and TRBJ2-7 gives the whole variable domain DAGVTQSPTHLIKTRGQQVTLRCSPISGHKSVSWYQQVLGQGPQFIFQYYEKEERGRGNFPDRFSARQFPNYSSELNVNALLLGDSALYLCASSLGLETYEQYFGPGTRLTVT.

The chain employs TRBV2 and TRBJ2-7; D perhaps matches TRBD1 (6 bases). Germline V lookup: CDR1 SNHLY, CDR2 FYNNEI. The CDR3 is 15 amino acids. With 1 base removed from V and 3 bases from J, the gap between germline ends came to 13 bases. CDR3 residues: CASSEETGRNYEQYF. The DNA of the CDR3 is TGTGCCAGCAGTGAAGAAACAGGGCGGAACTACGAGCAGTACTTC.

This chain uses TRBV19 with TRBJ1-1, with a tentative D call TRBD1 (5 bases). Germline V gene lookup returns CDR1 LNHDA and CDR2 SQIVND (reference sequence). Between the trimmed V and J ends, which lost 9 bases and 8 bases, there was a span of 7 bases. CDR3 length: 9 residues. CDR3: CARTVEAFF. The CDR3 DNA follows: TGTGCCAGGACAGTCGAAGCTTTCTTT.

The chain recombines TRBV5-1 with TRBJ1-1, with D possibly being TRBD1 (6 bases). The V gene lost 7 bases and the J gene lost 8 bases, with 18 bases spanning the gap. Germline values: CDR1 SGHRS, CDR2 YFSETQ. The CDR3 runs 13 residues. CDR3 DNA sequence: TGCGCCAGCCCTTGCCCCCCAAGGGGGGAAGCTTTCTTT. Translation gives CASPCPPRGEAFF.

The genes are TRBV4-1 and TRBJ2-1, with 8 bases aligning to TRBD1. The CDR3 has 18 amino acids. V gave up 0 bases and J gave up 6 bases; unmatched junction bases: 13. The germline CDR1 and CDR2 sequences are MGHRA and YSYEKL. The CDR3 sequence is CASSQDQPGGESGNEQFF. CDR3 DNA: TGCGCCAGCAGCCAAGATCAGCCAGGGGGCGAATCTGGCAATGAGCAGTTCTTC.

This clone was seen a single time. The chain links TRBV11-2 to TRBJ2-1; a possible D gene is TRBD2 (7 bases). This CDR3 has 14 amino acids. Germline assignment: CDR1 SGHAT and CDR2 FQNNGV. Between the trimmed V and J ends, which lost 3 bases and 10 bases, there was a span of 16 bases. The CDR3: CASSLGGGLYEQFF. The CDR3 DNA sequence: TGTGCCAGCAGCTTGGGAGGGGGACTATACGAGCAGTTCTTC.

The CDR3 nucleotides read TGTGCCAGCAGCGTCCACCTCGAGGACTATGGCTACACCTTC. This encodes CASSVHLEDYGYTF. This chain links TRBV9 with TRBJ1-2, with no clear D. V lost 2 bases and J lost 3, with 11 bases in between. The CDR3 loop spans 14 amino acids. Germline V gives CDR1 SGDLS, CDR2 YYNGEE.

Of note for this clone: A much larger clone differs from this one at a single base, so this may be a read error. The sample contains more than one DNA sequence encoding this CDR3. J is TRBJ1-1 and V is TRBV9; possibly TRBD1 for D (6 bases). V lost 0 bases and J 0 bases, leaving 6 bases between the germline ends. The CDR3 runs to 14 residues. The V gene's germline CDR1 is SGDLS and CDR2 YYNGEE. This CDR3 is CASSVEGVNTEAFF. For the CDR3, the DNA is TGTGCCAGCAGCGTAGAGGGGGTGAACACTGAAGCTTTCTTT.

This chain joins TRBV4-1 and TRBJ1-2; D ambiguous. V lost 0 bases to trimming and J lost 5 bases, with 22 bases between them. Germline V gives CDR1 MGHRA, CDR2 YSYEKL. The CDR3 loop spans 18 amino acids. The CDR3 coding sequence is TGCGCCAGCAGCCAAGATCGTGGAGGAATCTCTCTCCTTTATGGCTACACCTTC. Translated, it gives CASSQDRGGISLLYGYTF.

This chain links TRBV30 with TRBJ1-1; D is perhaps TRBD1 (5 bases). The V gene's germline CDR1 is GTSNPN and CDR2 SVGIG (reference sequence). CDR3 size: 12 residues. In nucleotides, the CDR3 is TGTGCTAGGGGAGACGCGAACACTGAAGCTTTCTTT. Translation: CARGDANTEAFF.

The CDR3 is CASTGGGYEQYF. In DNA form, the CDR3 reads TGTGCCAGCACCGGAGGGGGCTACGAGCAGTACTTC. The chain recombines TRBV7-2 with TRBJ2-7; the D gene could be TRBD1 or TRBD2 (6 bases each). The length of the CDR3 is 12 residues. With 7 bases removed from V and 3 bases from J, the gap between germline ends came to 10 bases. Germline-derived CDR1 and CDR2 are SGHTA and FQGNSA.

V and J are TRBV7-9 and TRBJ2-7; 7 nucleotides line up with TRBD2. The CDR3 totals 16 residues. Per germline, CDR1 SEHNR and CDR2 FQNEAQ (reference sequence). V was clipped by 4 bases and J by 2 bases; unmatched bases: 11. CDR3 protein: CASSSQGLADPYEQYF. CDR3 nucleotide sequence: TGTGCCAGCAGCTCGCAGGGCCTAGCGGACCCCTACGAGCAGTACTTC. Supplemented by reference TRBV7-9 and TRBJ2-7, the full variable domain reads DTGVSQNPRHKITKRGQNVTFRCDPISEHNRLYWYRQTLGQGPEFLTYFQNEAQLEKSRLLSDRFSAERPKGSFSTLEIQRTEQGDSAMYLCASSSQGLADPYEQYFGPGTRLTVT.

A word on this clone: Other DNA sequences from this sample encode an identical CDR3 as well. This rearrangement joins TRBV7-9 to TRBJ1-2; 7 nucleotides match TRBD1. The trim removed 4 bases at V and 5 bases at J, leaving 4 bases unmatched. Germline V gene sequence: CDR1 SEHNR, CDR2 FQNEAQ (reference sequence). The CDR3 has 13 amino acids. CDR3 sequence: CASSSGTDYGYTF. CDR3 DNA: TGTGCCAGCAGCTCCGGGACAGATTATGGCTACACCTTC.